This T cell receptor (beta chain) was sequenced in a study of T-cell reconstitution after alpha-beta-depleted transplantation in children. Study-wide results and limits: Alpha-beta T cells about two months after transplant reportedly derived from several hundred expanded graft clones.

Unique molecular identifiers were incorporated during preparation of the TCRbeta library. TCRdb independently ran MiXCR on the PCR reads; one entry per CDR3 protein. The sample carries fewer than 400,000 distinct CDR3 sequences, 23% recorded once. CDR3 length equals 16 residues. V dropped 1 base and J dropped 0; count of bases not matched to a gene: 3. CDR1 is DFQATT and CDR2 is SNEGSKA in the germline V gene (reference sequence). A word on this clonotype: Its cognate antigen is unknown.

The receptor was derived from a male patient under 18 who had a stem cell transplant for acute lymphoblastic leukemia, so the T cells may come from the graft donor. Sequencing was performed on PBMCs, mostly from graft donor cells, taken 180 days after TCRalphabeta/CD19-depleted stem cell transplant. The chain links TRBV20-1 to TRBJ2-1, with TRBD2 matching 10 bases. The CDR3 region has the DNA TGCAGTGCTAGAGCTATAGCGGGGGGCTCCTACAATGAGCAGTTCTTC. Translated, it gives CSARAIAGGSYNEQFF.